The 3 T cell receptor beta chains below all came from one sample that was sequenced in a study of blood T cell repertoires in COVID-19. Assay: immunoSEQ multiplex PCR; the TCRdb copy retains only in-frame clones and omits some. The sample consists of under 500,000 clones, roughly nine tenths of them appearing once. The material sequenced was PBMCs or T cells enriched from blood (not recorded which). The receptors come from a young man who had recovered from COVID-19.

This sequence joins TRBV4-1 and TRBJ2-7; 11 nucleotides line up with TRBD2. Germline loops: CDR1 MGHRA, CDR2 YSYEKL. V shed 1 base and J 4 bases; nucleotides not matched to a gene: 6. CDR3 size: 16 residues. The CDR3 sequence is CASSQVTSGSRYEQYF. For the CDR3, the DNA is TGCGCCAGCAGCCAAGTTACTAGCGGGAGTAGGTACGAGCAGTACTTC.

The CDR3 is CASTDRRSGNTIYF. As DNA, the CDR3 is TGTGCCAGCACAGACAGAAGGTCTGGAAACACCATATATTTT. The rearrangement joins TRBV28 to TRBJ1-3; TRBD1 is a possible D gene (5 bases). From germline, CDR1 is MDHEN and CDR2 SYDVKM. The CDR3 runs 14 residues. Trimming stripped 7 bases from V and 1 base from J, with 11 bases between.

This clone was observed a single time. V usage is TRBV3-1 (or the pseudogene TRBV3-2) and J usage is TRBJ2-2, with 9 positions matching TRBD1. With 3 bases clipped from V and 5 bases from J, the junction kept 4 bases outside the gene matches. The CDR3 has 15 amino acids. Germline loops: CDR1 LGHDT, CDR2 YNNKEL (reference sequence). DNA of the CDR3: TGTGCCAGCAGCCAGGGACAGGGATTGACCGGGGAGCTGTTTTTT. Amino acids: CASSQGQGLTGELFF.